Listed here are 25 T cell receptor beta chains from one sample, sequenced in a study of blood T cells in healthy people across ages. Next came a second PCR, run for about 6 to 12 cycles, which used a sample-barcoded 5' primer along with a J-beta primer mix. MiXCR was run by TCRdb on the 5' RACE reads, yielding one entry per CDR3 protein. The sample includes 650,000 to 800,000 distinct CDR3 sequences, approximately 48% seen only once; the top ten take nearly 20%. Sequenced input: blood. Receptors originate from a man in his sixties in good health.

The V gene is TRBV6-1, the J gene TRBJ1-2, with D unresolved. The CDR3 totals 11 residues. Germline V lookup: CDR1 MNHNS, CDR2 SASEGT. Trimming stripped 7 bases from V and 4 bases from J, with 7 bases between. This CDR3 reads CASIESYGYTF. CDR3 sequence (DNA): TGTGCCAGCATAGAGTCCTATGGCTACACCTTC.

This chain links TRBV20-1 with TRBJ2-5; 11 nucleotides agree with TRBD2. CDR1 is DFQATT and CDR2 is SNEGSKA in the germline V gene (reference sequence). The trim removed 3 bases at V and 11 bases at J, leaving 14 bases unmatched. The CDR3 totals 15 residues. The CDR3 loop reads CSASLPGTSGVEQYF. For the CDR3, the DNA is TGCAGTGCTAGCCTTCCCGGGACTAGCGGAGTGGAGCAGTACTTC.

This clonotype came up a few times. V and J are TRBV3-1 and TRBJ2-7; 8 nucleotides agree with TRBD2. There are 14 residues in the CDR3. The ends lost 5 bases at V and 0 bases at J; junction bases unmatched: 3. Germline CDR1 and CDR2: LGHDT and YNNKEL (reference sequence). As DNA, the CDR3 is TGTGCCAGCAGCATGAGCGGGGGCTCCTACGAGCAGTACTTC. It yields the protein CASSMSGGSYEQYF.

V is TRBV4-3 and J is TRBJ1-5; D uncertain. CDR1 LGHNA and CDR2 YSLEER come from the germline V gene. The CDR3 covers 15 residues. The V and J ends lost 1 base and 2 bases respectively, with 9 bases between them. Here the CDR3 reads CASSQGNSGNQPQHF. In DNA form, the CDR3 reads TGCGCCAGCAGCCAAGGTAACAGTGGCAATCAGCCCCAGCATTTT.

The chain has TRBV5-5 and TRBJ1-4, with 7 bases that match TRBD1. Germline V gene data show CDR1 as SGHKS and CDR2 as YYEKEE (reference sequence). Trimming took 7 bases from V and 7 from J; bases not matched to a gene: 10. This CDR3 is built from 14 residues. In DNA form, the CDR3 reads TGTGCCAGCGACCAGACAGGGTGGACTGAAAAACTGTTTTTT. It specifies CASDQTGWTEKLFF. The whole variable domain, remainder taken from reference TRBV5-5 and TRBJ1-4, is DAGVTQSPTHLIKTRGQQVTLRCSPISGHKSVSWYQQVLGQGPQFIFQYYEKEERGRGNFPDRFSARQFPNYSSELNVNALLLGDSALYLCASDQTGWTEKLFFGSGTQLSVL.

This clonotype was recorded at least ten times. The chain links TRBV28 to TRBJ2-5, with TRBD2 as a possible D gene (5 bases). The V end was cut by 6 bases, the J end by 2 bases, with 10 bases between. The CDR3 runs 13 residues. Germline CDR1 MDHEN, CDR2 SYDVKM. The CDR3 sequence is CASRSLGQETQYF. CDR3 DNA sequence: TGTGCCAGCAGATCACTAGGGCAAGAGACCCAGTACTTC. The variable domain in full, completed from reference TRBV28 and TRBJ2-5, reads DVKVTQSSRYLVKRTGEKVFLECVQDMDHENMFWYRQDPGLGLRLIYFSYDVKMKEKGDIPEGYSVSREKKERFSLILESASTNQTSMYLCASRSLGQETQYFGPGTRLLVL.

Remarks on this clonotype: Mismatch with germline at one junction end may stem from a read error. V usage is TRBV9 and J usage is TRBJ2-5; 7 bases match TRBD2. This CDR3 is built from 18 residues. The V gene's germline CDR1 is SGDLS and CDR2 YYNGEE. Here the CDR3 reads CASSQELGPSGFQETQYF. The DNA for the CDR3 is TGCGCCAGCAGCCAAGAGTTGGGTCCTAGCGGCTTCCAAGAGACCCAGTACTTC.

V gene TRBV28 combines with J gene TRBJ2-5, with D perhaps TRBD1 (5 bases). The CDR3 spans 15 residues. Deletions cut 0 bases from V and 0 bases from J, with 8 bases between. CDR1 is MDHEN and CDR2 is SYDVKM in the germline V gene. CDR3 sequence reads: CASSLWDKDQETQYF. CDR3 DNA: TGTGCCAGCAGTTTATGGGACAAGGACCAAGAGACCCAGTACTTC.

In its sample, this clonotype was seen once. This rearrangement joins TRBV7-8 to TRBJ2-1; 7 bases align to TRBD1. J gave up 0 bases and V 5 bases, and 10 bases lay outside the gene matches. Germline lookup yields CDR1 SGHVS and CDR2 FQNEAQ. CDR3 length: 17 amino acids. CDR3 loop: CASSPWGQPYSYNEQFF. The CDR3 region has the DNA TGTGCCAGCAGCCCGTGGGGACAGCCATACTCCTACAATGAGCAGTTCTTC.

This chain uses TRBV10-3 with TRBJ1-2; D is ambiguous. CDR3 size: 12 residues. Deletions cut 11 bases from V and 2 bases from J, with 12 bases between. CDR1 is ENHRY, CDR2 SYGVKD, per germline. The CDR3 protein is CAAQTNNYGYTF. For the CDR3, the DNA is TGTGCCGCCCAGACTAACAACTATGGCTACACCTTC.

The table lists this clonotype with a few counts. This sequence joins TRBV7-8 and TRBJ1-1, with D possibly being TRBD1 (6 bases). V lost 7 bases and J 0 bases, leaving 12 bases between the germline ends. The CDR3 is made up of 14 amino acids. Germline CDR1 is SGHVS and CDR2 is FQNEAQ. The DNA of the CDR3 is TGTGCCAGCACCGAGGACAGATTGAACACTGAAGCTTTCTTT. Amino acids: CASTEDRLNTEAFF.

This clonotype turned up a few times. CDR3 DNA sequence: TGTGCCAGCAGTTCCCCCCAGGGGGCCTCTGAAGCTTTCTTT. This translates into CASSSPQGASEAFF. The gene calls are TRBV6-2 or TRBV6-3 and TRBJ1-1; 8 nucleotides match TRBD1. The V gene end was trimmed by 4 bases and the J gene end by 6 bases; junction bases not matched to a gene: 7. CDR1 and CDR2 (germline): MNHEY, SVGEGT. The CDR3 extends over 14 amino acids.

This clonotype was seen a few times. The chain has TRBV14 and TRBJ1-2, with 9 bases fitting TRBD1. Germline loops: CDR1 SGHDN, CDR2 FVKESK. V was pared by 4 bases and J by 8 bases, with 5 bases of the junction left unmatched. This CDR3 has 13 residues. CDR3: CASSRRTGDGYTF. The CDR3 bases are TGTGCCAGCAGCCGTAGGACAGGGGACGGCTACACCTTC. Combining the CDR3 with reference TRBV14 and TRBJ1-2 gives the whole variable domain EAGVTQFPSHSVIEKGQTVTLRCDPISGHDNLYWYRRVMGKEIKFLLHFVKESKQDESGMPNNRFLAERTGGTYSTLKVQPAELEDSGVYFCASSRRTGDGYTFGSGTRLTVV.

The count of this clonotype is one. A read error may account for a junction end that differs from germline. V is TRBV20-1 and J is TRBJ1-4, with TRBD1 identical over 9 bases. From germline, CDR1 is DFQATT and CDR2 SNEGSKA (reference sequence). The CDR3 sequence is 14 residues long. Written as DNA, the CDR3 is TGCAGTGCTGTACCACAGGGGGCAGGTGAAAAACCGTTTTTT. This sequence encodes CSAVPQGAGEKPFF.

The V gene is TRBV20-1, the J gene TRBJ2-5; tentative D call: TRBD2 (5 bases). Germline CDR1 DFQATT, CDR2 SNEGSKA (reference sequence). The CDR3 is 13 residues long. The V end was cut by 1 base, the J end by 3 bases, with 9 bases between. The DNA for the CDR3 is TGCAGTGCTAGAGCCGGGATCGAAGAGACCCAGTACTTC. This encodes CSARAGIEETQYF.

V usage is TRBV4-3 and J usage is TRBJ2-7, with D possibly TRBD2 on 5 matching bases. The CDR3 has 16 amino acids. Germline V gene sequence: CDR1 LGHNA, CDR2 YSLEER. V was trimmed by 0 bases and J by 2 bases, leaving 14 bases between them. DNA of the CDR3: TGCGCCAGCAGCCAAGAAGTGAAGAGCGGTCCCTACGAGCAGTACTTC. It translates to CASSQEVKSGPYEQYF.

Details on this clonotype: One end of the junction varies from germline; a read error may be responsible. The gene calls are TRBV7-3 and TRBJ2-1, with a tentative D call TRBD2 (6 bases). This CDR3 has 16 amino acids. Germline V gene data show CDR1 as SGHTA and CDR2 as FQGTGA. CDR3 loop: CAGSAGGTSSYNELFF. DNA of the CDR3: TGTGCCGGCAGCGCCGGAGGGACGAGCTCCTACAATGAGCTGTTCTTC.

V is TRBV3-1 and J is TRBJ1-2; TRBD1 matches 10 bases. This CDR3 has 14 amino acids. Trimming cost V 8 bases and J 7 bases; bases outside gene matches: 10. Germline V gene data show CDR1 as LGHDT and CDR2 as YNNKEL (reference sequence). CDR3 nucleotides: TGTGCCAGCCACACAGGACAGGGGGTAAGTGGCTACACCTTC. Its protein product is CASHTGQGVSGYTF.

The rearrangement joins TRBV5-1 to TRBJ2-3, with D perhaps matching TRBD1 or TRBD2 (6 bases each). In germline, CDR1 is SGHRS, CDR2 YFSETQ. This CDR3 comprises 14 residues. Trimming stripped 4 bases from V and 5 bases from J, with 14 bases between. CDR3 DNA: TGCGCCAGCAGCCCGGCTGGGGGGCAAGATACGCAGTATTTT. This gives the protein CASSPAGGQDTQYF.

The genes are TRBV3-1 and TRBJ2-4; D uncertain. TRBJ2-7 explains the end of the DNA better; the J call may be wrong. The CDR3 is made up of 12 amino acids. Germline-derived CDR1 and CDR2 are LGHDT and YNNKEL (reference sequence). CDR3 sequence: CASSQHSYEQYF. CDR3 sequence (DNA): TGTGCCAGCAGCCAGCACTCTTACGAGCAGTACTTC.

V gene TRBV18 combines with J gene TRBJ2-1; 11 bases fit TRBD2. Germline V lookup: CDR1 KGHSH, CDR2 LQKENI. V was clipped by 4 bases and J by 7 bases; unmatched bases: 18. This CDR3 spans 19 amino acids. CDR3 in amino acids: CASSLYQASGGPSVNEQFF. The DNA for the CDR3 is TGTGCCAGCTCACTATATCAGGCTAGCGGGGGGCCCTCCGTGAATGAGCAGTTCTTC.

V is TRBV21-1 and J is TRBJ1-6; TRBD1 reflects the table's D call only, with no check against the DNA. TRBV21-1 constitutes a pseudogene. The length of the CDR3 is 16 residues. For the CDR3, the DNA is TGTGCCAGCAGCAAATGGGACAGGGGGCTCTATTCACCCCTCCACTTT. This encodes CASSKWDRGLYSPLHF.

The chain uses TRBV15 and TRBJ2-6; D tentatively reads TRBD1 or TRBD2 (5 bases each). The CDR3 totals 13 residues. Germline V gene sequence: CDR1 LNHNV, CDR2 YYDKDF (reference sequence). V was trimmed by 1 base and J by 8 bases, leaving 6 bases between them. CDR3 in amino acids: CATSRGGSNVLTF. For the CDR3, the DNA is TGTGCCACCAGCAGAGGGGGGTCCAACGTCCTGACTTTC.

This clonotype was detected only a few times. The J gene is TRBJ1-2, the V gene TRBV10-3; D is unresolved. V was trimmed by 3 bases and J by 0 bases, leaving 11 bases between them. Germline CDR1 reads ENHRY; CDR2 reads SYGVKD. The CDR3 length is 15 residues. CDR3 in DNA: TGTGCCATCAGTGATGAGAGCCGCTCTAACTATGGCTACACCTTC. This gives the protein CAISDESRSNYGYTF.

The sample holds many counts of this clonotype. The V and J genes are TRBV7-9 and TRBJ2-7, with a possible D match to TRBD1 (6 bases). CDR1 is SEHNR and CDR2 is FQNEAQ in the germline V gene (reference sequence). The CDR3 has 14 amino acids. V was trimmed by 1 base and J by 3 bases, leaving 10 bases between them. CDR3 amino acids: CASSLGTGNYEQYF. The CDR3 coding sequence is TGTGCCAGCAGCTTAGGCACAGGGAACTACGAGCAGTACTTC.